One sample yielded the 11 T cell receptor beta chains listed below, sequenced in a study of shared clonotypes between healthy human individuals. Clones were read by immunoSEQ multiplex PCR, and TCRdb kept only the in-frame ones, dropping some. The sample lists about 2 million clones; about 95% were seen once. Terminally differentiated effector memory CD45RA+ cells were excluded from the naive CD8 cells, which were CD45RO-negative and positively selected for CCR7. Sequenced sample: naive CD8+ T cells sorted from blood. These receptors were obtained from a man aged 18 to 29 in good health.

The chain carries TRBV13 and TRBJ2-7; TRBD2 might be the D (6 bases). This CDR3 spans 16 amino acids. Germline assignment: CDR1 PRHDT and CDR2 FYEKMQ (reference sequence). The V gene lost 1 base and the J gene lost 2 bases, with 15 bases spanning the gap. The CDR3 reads CASSLVGGGVPYEQYF. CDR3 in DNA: TGTGCCAGCAGCTTAGTCGGAGGAGGGGTACCCTACGAGCAGTACTTC.

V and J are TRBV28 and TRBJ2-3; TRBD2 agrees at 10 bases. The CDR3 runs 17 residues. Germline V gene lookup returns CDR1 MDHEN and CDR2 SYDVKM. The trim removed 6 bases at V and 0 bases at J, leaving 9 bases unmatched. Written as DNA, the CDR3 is TGTGCCAGCAGACTACCCTTTAGCGGGGGGAGCACAGATACGCAGTATTTT. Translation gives CASRLPFSGGSTDTQYF. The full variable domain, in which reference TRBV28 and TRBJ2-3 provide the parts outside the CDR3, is DVKVTQSSRYLVKRTGEKVFLECVQDMDHENMFWYRQDPGLGLRLIYFSYDVKMKEKGDIPEGYSVSREKKERFSLILESASTNQTSMYLCASRLPFSGGSTDTQYFGPGTRLTVL.

The CDR3 DNA follows: TGTGCCAGCAGCTCTGTTATGGAGACCCAGTACTTC. It translates to CASSSVMETQYF. This sequence joins TRBV7-8 and TRBJ2-5; D call uncertain. The germline V and J ends were trimmed by 4 bases and 5 bases, with 8 bases remaining between them. The CDR3 extends over 12 amino acids. CDR1 is SGHVS and CDR2 is FQNEAQ in the germline V gene.

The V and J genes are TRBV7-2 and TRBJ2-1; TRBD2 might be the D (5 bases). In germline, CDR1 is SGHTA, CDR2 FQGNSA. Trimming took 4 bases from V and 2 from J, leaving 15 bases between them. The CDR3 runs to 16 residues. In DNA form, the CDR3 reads TGTGCCAGCAGCTCCCTGACGGACGGGGCCTACAATGAGCAGTTCTTC. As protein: CASSSLTDGAYNEQFF.

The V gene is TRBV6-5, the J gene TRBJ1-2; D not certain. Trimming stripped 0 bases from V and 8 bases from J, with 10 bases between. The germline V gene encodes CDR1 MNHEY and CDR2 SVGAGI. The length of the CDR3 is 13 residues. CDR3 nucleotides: TGTGCCAGCAGTTACTCCCGGAGAGAAGGCTACACCTTC. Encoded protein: CASSYSRREGYTF.

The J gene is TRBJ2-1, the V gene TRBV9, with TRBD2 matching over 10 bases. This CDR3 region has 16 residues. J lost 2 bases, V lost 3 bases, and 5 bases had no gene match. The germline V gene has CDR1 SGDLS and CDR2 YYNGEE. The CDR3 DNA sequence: TGTGCCAGCAGCGGGTTAGCGGGGGGTCCCTACAATGAGCAGTTCTTC. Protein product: CASSGLAGGPYNEQFF.

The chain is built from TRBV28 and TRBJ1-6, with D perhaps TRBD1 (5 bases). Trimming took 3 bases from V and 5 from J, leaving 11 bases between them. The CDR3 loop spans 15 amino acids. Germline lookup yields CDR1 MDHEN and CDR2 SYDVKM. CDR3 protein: CASSLRQGDNSPLHF. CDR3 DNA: TGTGCCAGCAGTTTGCGGCAGGGAGATAATTCACCCCTCCACTTT.

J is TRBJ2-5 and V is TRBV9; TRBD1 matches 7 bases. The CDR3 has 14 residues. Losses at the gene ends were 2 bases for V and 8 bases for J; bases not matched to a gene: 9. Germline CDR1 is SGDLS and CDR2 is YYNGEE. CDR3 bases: TGTGCCAGCAGCGTCGACAGGGCGGTGGACACCCAGTACTTC. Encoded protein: CASSVDRAVDTQYF.

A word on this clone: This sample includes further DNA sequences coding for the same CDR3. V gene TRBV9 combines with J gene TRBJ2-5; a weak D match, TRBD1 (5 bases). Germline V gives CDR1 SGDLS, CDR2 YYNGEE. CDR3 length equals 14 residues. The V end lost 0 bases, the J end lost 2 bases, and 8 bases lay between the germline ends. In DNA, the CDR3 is TGTGCCAGCAGCGTAGAGGGGTCTCAAGAGACCCAGTACTTC. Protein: CASSVEGSQETQYF.

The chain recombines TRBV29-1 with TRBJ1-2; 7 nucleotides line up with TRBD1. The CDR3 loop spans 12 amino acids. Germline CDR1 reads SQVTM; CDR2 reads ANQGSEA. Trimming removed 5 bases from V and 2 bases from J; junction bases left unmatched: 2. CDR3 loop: CSVRGQNYGYTF. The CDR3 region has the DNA TGCAGCGTTAGGGGACAGAACTATGGCTACACCTTC.

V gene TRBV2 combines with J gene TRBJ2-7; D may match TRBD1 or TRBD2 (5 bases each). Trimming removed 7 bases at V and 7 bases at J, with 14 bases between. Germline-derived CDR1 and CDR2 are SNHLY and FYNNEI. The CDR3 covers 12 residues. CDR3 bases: TGTGCCAGCACCCGGAGAGGGGAAGAGCAGTACTTC. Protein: CASTRRGEEQYF.